This TCR beta chain emerged from a study of cytomegalovirus exposure and HLA in healthy donors. PCR involved 60 Vbeta and 13 Jbeta primers. Produced via immunoSEQ multiplex PCR; TCRdb's table is partial and in-frame only. Among some 130,000 clones, roughly 77% were seen once, and the ten largest hold 4.5% to 5%. Germline lookup yields CDR1 SGHKS and CDR2 YYEKEE (reference sequence). V was pared by 0 bases and J by 8 bases, with 6 bases of the junction left unmatched. This CDR3 region has 16 residues. Although they were nominally healthy when sampled, donors likely had unrecorded immune exposures. This chain links TRBV5-5 with TRBJ1-4; 11 nucleotides line up with TRBD1. Material: PBMCs. The sequence derives from a young man in good health. The CDR3 DNA is TGTGCCAGCAGCTTGGCCGGTGGGACAGGGGGAGAAAAACTGTTTTTT. Encoded protein: CASSLAGGTGGEKLFF.